The 9 T cell receptor beta chains presented below share a single source sample, sequenced in a study of vaccination effects on CD4 cells after COVID-19. Sequencing was performed with immunoSEQ multiplex PCR; in TCRdb, only in-frame clones are kept and a portion is missing. Of over 25,000 clones in the sample, 65% to 75% were seen once. These receptors have no known antigen. The ViraFEST assay expanded antigen-specific CD4+ T cells with viral peptide pools before sequencing. Having been cultured for roughly 10 days, the cells underwent CD4+ T cell isolation. Nobody among the vaccine recipients had prior SARS-CoV-2 infection (nucleocapsid antibodies were negative). This specimen consisted of CD4+ T cells from PBMCs cultured with SARS-CoV-2 spike peptides, obtained before COVID-19 vaccination. All receptors come from a human donor who received a COVID-19 vaccine.

This chain links TRBV2 with TRBJ1-2; 7 bases map to TRBD1. V shed 8 bases and J 6 bases; nucleotides not matched to a gene: 15. The CDR3 loop spans 15 amino acids. The germline gives CDR1 SNHLY, CDR2 FYNNEI. CDR3 sequence (DNA): TGTGCCAGCCCTAGAGACAGGGTAGAAGGACATGGCTACACCTTC. Encoded protein: CASPRDRVEGHGYTF.

This clone has a single count. The rearrangement joins TRBV3-1 (or the pseudogene TRBV3-2) to TRBJ2-5, with unresolved D. The CDR3 spans 16 residues. The ends were cut back, 0 bases at V and 1 base at J, with 12 bases in the middle. Looked up from germline, CDR1 is LGHDT and CDR2 is YNNKEL (reference sequence). CDR3 sequence: CASSQEGLPLQETQYF. CDR3 DNA sequence: TGTGCCAGCAGCCAAGAGGGGTTACCCCTCCAAGAGACCCAGTACTTC.

The chain couples TRBV4-1 to TRBJ1-6; TRBD1 might be the D (5 bases). This CDR3 region has 18 residues. V was clipped by 1 base and J by 0 bases, with 13 bases between them. Germline values: CDR1 MGHRA, CDR2 YSYEKL. In nucleotides, the CDR3 is TGCGCCAGCAGCCAAGCATTCGGGGGAGGCTCCTATAATTCACCCCTCCACTTT. Translation gives CASSQAFGGGSYNSPLHF.

The chain couples TRBV6-6 to TRBJ2-1, with D unresolved. The V gene's germline CDR1 is MNHNY and CDR2 SVGAGI (reference sequence). V was pared by 0 bases and J by 8 bases, with 11 bases between. The CDR3 loop spans 14 amino acids. The CDR3 spells CASSYSTFSDEQFF. The CDR3 DNA is TGTGCCAGCAGTTACTCGACATTCTCGGATGAGCAGTTCTTC.

The sample holds one count of this clone. The V and J genes are TRBV6-5 and TRBJ2-4; D not resolved. V was clipped by 6 bases and J by 0 bases, with 6 bases between them. Germline V gene sequence: CDR1 MNHEY, CDR2 SVGAGI. The CDR3 extends over 13 amino acids. CDR3 nucleotide sequence: TGTGCCAGCAGCCTTCTAGCCAAAAACATTCAGTACTTC. Protein product: CASSLLAKNIQYF.

The chain recombines TRBV10-2 with TRBJ2-4; D might be TRBD1 (5 bases). Trimming took off 2 bases at V and 8 bases at J, with 10 bases between the two ends. The CDR3 has 13 residues. The germline CDR1 and CDR2 sequences are WSHSY and SAAADI. CDR3 in amino acids: CASSEGQGYIQYF. The CDR3 bases are TGCGCCAGCAGTGAGGGGCAGGGTTACATTCAGTACTTC.

The chain couples TRBV5-1 to TRBJ2-1; D uncertain. Trimming pared 0 bases from V and 3 bases from J, leaving 16 bases between. The CDR3 is 17 residues long. Looked up from germline, CDR1 is SGHRS and CDR2 is YFSETQ. This CDR3 reads CASSLGQAPSIYNEQFF. The DNA for the CDR3 is TGCGCCAGCAGCTTGGGGCAGGCCCCCTCCATCTACAATGAGCAGTTCTTC.

The CDR3 reads CARPGQGEEKLFF. In DNA, the CDR3 is TGTGCCAGACCGGGACAGGGTGAAGAAAAACTGTTTTTT. J is TRBJ1-4 and V is TRBV2; 9 nucleotides match TRBD1. Germline values: CDR1 SNHLY, CDR2 FYNNEI. The CDR3 sequence is 13 residues long. The V and J ends lost 9 bases and 8 bases, in that order; junction bases with no gene match: 7.

This chain connects TRBV24-1 to TRBJ2-5; 8 nucleotides agree with TRBD1. Germline V lookup: CDR1 KGHDR, CDR2 SFDVKD. The CDR3 consists of 15 residues. The V gene end was trimmed by 2 bases and the J gene end by 2 bases; junction bases not matched to a gene: 3. The CDR3: CATSDSGQGQETQYF. Written as DNA, the CDR3 is TGTGCCACCAGTGATTCCGGACAGGGTCAAGAGACCCAGTACTTC.